Judged by abundance, the clone carrying this TCR beta chain is medium-sized (0.01 to 0.1%). Antigen specificity is unknown. The data belong to a study of vaccination and CD4 T cells after COVID-19. At the level of the study: Collection of post-vaccine samples followed dose two by a median around 70 days, spanning a range of 14 to 241. General observations from the study: Post-vaccination reactive clonotypes (median roughly 35) did not differ significantly from post-infection (21).

Treatment in this sample: roughly 10-day PBMC culture with coronavirus spike peptide pools or control peptides (ViraFEST assay). CDR3 length equals 18 residues. Germline CDR1 DFQATT, CDR2 SNEGSKA (reference sequence). V lost 1 base, J lost 4 bases, and 25 bases lay in between. Sequenced with the Oncomine TCR Beta short-read assay was DNA taken from cultured CD4+ T cells. Scientists extracted genomic DNA from CD4+ T cells grown in culture. Via MiXCR, TCRdb re-called the PCR reads, giving one row per CDR3 protein. This table holds approximately 4,500 distinct CDR3 sequences, around 20% found once. The receptor was isolated from a human donor who had recovered from COVID-19. V usage is TRBV20-1 and J usage is TRBJ1-2; D not certain. Sequencing was carried out using CD4+ T cells from blood, cultured in vitro. For the CDR3, the DNA is TGCAGTGCTAGAGCACCCGAACTTGACCGACGACTCCGCTATGGCTACACCTTC. As protein: CSARAPELDRRLRYGYTF.